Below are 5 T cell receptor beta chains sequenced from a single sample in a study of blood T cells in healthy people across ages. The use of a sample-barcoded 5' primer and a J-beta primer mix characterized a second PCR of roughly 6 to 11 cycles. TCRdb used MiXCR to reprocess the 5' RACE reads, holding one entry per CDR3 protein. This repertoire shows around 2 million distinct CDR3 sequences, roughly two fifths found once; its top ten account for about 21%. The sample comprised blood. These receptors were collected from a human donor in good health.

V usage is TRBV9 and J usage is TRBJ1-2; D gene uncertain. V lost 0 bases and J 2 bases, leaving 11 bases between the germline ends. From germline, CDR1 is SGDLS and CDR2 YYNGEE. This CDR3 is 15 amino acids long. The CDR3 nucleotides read TGTGCCAGCAGCGTAGCTACCAGTCAGAACTATGGCTACACCTTC. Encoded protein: CASSVATSQNYGYTF. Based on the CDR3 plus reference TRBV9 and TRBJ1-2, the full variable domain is DSGVTQTPKHLITATGQRVTLRCSPRSGDLSVYWYQQSLDQGLQFLIQYYNGEERAKGNILERFSAQQFPDLHSELNLSSLELGDSALYFCASSVATSQNYGYTFGSGTRLTVV.

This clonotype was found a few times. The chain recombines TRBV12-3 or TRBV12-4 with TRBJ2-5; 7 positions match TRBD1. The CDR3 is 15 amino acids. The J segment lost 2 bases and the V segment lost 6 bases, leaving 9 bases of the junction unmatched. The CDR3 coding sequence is TGTGCCAGCAGCCCTGGACAGGCCGAGCAAGAGACCCAGTACTTC. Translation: CASSPGQAEQETQYF.

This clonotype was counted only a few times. The CDR3 sequence is CASSLASGLAGKNIQYF. The CDR3 DNA reads as TGTGCCAGCAGCTTAGCCTCGGGACTAGCGGGGAAAAACATTCAGTACTTC. The chain uses TRBV7-8 and TRBJ2-4; 13 bases match TRBD2. CDR3 length: 17 residues. CDR1 is SGHVS, CDR2 FQNEAQ, per germline. J lost 4 bases, V lost 0 bases, and 3 bases had no gene match.

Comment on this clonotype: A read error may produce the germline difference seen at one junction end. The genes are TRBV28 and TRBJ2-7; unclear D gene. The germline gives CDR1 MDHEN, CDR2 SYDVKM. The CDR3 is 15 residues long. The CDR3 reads CASSLREFRSYEQYF. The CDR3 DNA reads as TGTGCCAGTAGTTTGAGAGAATTCCGCTCCTACGAGCAGTACTTC.

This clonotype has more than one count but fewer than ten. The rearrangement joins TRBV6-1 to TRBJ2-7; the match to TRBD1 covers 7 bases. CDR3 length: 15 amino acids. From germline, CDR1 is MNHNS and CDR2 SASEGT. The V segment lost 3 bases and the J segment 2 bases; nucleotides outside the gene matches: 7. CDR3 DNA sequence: TGTGCCAGCAGTGAGGGCCGACAGGGAACCTACGAGCAGTACTTC. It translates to CASSEGRQGTYEQYF.